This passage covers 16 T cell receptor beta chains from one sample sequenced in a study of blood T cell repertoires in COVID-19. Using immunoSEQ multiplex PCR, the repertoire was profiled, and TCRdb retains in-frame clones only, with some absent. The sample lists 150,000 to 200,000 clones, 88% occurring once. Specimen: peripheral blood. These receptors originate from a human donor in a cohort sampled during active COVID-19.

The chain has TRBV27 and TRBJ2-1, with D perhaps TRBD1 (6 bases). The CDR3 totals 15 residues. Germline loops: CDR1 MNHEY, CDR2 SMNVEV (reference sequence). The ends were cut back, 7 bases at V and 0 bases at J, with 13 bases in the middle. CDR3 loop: CASKQGARSYNEQFF. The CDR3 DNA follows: TGTGCCAGCAAACAGGGAGCACGCTCCTACAATGAGCAGTTCTTC.

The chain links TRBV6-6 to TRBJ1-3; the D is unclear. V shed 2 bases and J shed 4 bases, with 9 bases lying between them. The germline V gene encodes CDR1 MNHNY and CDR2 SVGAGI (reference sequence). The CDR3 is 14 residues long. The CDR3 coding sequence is TGTGCCAGCAGTTACCTCCAGGCCGGAAACACCATATATTTT. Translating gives CASSYLQAGNTIYF.

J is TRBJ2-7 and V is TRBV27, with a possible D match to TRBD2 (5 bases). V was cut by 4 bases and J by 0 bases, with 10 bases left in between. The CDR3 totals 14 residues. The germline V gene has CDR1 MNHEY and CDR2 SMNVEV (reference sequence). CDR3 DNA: TGTGCCAGCAGTTATAGCGCCAGCTCCTACGAGCAGTACTTC. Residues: CASSYSASSYEQYF.

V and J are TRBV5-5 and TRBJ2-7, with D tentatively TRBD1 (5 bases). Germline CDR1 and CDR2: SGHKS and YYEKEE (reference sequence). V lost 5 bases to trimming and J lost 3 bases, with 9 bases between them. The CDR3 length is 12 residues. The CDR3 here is CASSWGHYEQYF. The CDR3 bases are TGTGCCAGCAGTTGGGGCCACTACGAGCAGTACTTC.

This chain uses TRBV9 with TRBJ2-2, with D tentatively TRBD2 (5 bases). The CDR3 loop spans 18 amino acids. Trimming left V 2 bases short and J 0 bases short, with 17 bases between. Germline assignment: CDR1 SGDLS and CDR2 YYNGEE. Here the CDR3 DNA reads TGTGCCAGCAGCGTCCCCGACTCACTGGGAGCGAACACCGGGGAGCTGTTTTTT. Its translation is CASSVPDSLGANTGELFF. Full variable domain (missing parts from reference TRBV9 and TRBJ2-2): DSGVTQTPKHLITATGQRVTLRCSPRSGDLSVYWYQQSLDQGLQFLIQYYNGEERAKGNILERFSAQQFPDLHSELNLSSLELGDSALYFCASSVPDSLGANTGELFFGEGSRLTVL.

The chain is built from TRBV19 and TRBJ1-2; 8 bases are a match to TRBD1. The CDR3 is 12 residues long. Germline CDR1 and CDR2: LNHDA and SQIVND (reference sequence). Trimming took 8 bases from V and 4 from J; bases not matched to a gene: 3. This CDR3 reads CASGRGLYGYTF. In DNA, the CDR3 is TGTGCCAGTGGCAGGGGGCTCTATGGCTACACCTTC.

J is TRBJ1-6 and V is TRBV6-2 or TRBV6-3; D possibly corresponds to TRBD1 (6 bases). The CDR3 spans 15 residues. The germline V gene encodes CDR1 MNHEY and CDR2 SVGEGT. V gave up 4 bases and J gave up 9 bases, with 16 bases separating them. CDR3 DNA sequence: TGTGCCAGCAGTTCTCAGTCGCCAGGGGTTTCACCCCTCCACTTT. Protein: CASSSQSPGVSPLHF.

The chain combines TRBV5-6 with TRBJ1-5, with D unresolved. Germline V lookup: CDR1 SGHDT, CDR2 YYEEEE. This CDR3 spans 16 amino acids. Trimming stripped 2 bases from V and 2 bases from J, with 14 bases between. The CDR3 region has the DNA TGTGCCAGCAGCTTATTCGGGGAGCGGGGCAATCAGCCCCAGCATTTT. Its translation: CASSLFGERGNQPQHF.

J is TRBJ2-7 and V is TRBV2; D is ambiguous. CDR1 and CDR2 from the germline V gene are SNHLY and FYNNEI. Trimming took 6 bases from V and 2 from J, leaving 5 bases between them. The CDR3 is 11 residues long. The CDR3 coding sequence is TGTGCCAGCAGCCCCGCCTACGAGCAGTACTTC. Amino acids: CASSPAYEQYF.

In DNA form, the CDR3 reads TGTGCCAGCAGTTACCCAGGAGGAAGGGCTGAAGCTTTCTTT. Residues: CASSYPGGRAEAFF. The chain recombines TRBV6-2 or TRBV6-3 with TRBJ1-1; D remains ambiguous. Trimming cost V 2 bases and J 6 bases, with 13 bases left between them. The CDR3 is made up of 14 amino acids. Germline V gives CDR1 MNHEY, CDR2 SVGEGT.

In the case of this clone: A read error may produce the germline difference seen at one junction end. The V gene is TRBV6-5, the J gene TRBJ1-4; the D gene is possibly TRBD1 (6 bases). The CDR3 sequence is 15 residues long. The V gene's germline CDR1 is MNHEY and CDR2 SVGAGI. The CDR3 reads CASSHSGDNIEKLFF. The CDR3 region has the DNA TGTGCCAGCAGTCACTCAGGGGATAACATCGAAAAACTGTTTTTT.

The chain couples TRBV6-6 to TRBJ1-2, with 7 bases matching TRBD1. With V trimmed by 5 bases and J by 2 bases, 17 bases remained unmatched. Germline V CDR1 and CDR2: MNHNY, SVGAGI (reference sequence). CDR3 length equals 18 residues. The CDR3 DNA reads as TGTGCCAGCAGTCGTTATTGGGACGCGGGACAGATCAACTATGGCTACACCTTC. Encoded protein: CASSRYWDAGQINYGYTF.

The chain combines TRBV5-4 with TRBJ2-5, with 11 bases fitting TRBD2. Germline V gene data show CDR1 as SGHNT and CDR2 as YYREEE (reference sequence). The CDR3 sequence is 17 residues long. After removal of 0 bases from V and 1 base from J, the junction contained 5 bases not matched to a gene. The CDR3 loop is CASSLGSSGGPQETQYF. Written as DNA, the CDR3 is TGTGCCAGCAGCTTGGGGTCTAGCGGGGGGCCCCAAGAGACCCAGTACTTC.

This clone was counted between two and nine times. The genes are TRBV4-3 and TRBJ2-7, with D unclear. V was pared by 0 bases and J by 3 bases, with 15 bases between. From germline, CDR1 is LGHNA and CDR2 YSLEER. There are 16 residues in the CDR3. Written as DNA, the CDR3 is TGCGCCAGCAGCCAAGATATGTGGGCCACGATCTACGAGCAGTACTTC. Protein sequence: CASSQDMWATIYEQYF.

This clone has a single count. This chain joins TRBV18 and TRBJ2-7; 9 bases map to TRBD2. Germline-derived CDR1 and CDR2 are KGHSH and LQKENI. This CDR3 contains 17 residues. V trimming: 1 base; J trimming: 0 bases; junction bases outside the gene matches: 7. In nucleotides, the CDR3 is TGTGCCAGCTCACCACTTCGTCCTAGCGGGAACTCCTACGAGCAGTACTTC. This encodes CASSPLRPSGNSYEQYF.

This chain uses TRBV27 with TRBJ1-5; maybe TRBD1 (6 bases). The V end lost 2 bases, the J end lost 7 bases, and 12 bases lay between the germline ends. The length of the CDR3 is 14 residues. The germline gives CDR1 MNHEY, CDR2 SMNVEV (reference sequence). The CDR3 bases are TGTGCCAGCAGTTTAGAGGGGGTGGGACAGCCCCAGCATTTT. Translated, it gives CASSLEGVGQPQHF.